Listed below are T cell receptor beta chains from one sample, sequenced in a study of cytomegalovirus exposure and HLA in healthy donors. Generated by immunoSEQ multiplex PCR, the TCRdb table keeps only in-frame clones and is missing some. The sample has approximately 120,000 clones, 83% seen once; the top ten hold roughly 4%. Sequencing used PBMCs. The receptors stem from a woman aged 40-49 years in good health and CMV-seropositive. CDR3s include the opening cysteine and the closing phenylalanine or tryptophan. Each record gives: V gene, J gene, D gene, CDR3 protein, CDR3 DNA. D genes are given only for firm matches.

TRBV6-1	TRBJ1-2	NA	CASSEGAAPYGYTF	TGTGCCAGCAGTGAAGGGGCAGCTCCTTATGGCTACACCTTC
TRBV5-1	TRBJ2-7	TRBD1	CASSLDPWQGDKQYF	TGCGCCAGCAGCTTGGACCCCTGGCAGGGGGATAAGCAGTACTTC
TRBV5-6	TRBJ2-3	NA	CASSFLGLTKITDTQYF	TGTGCCAGCAGCTTCCTAGGACTTACCAAAATCACAGATACGCAGTATTTT
TRBV4-3	TRBJ2-1	TRBD2	CASSLGLAGGQEQFF	TGCGCCAGCAGCCTCGGACTAGCGGGAGGGCAGGAGCAGTTCTTC
TRBV19	TRBJ1-3	TRBD1	CASARFGTGLGNTIYF	TGTGCCAGTGCGCGATTCGGGACAGGGCTCGGAAACACCATATATTTT
TRBV28	TRBJ1-2	TRBD1	CASSSRTGKRGDGYTF	TGTGCCAGCAGTTCCCGGACAGGGAAAAGGGGGGATGGCTACACCTTC
TRBV27	TRBJ2-1	NA	CASSFSGNGPSRGFDEQFF	TGTGCCAGCAGTTTTTCGGGTAATGGGCCGAGTAGGGGTTTTGATGAGCAGTTCTTC
TRBV10-2	TRBJ2-5	NA	CASSDQQGRETQYF	TGCGCCAGCAGTGACCAACAGGGTCGAGAGACCCAGTACTTC
TRBV28	TRBJ2-7	NA	CASSSVIYEQYF	TGTGCCAGCAGCAGTGTAATTTACGAGCAGTACTTC
TRBV6-6	TRBJ2-5	TRBD1	CASRTTAGTGEETQYF	TGTGCCAGCAGAACCACCGCCGGGACAGGGGAGGAGACCCAGTACTTC
TRBV18	TRBJ1-2	TRBD1	CASSADRDDGYTF	TGTGCCAGCTCAGCCGACAGGGACGATGGCTACACCTTC
TRBV29-1	TRBJ2-7	NA	CSVEGAGDSSYEQYF	TGCAGCGTTGAAGGGGCCGGGGATAGCTCCTACGAGCAGTACTTC
TRBV29-1	TRBJ2-5	NA	CSVGGRGETQYF	TGCAGCGTGGGGGGACGCGGTGAGACCCAGTACTTC
TRBV18	TRBJ2-7	NA	CASSESDPAYEQYF	TGTGCCAGCTCAGAAAGCGACCCAGCCTACGAGCAGTACTTC
TRBV11-3	TRBJ2-7	NA	CASSLGTPASYEQYF	TGTGCCAGCAGCCTCGGGACACCGGCCTCCTACGAGCAGTACTTC
TRBV6-1	TRBJ2-1	NA	CASSQEGYEQFF	TGTGCCAGCAGCCAGGAGGGATATGAGCAGTTCTTC
TRBV13	TRBJ1-3	TRBD1	CASSPSRTGRNTIYF	TGTGCCAGCAGCCCCTCTCGGACAGGTCGAAACACCATATATTTT
TRBV10-3	TRBJ1-1	NA	CAISEGPQEGTEAFF	TGTGCCATCAGTGAGGGGCCTCAAGAAGGCACTGAAGCTTTCTTT
TRBV4-3	TRBJ2-7	TRBD2	CASSQDGTSVTYEQYF	TGCGCCAGCAGCCAGGACGGGACTAGCGTAACCTACGAGCAGTACTTC
TRBV6-1	TRBJ2-3	NA	CASRTELGDTQYF	TGTGCCAGCAGAACCGAACTAGGAGATACGCAGTATTTT
TRBV28	TRBJ2-1	TRBD2	CASSPQRGSGGNNEQFF	TGTGCCAGCAGTCCCCAACGGGGTTCGGGAGGCAACAATGAGCAGTTCTTC
TRBV4-2	TRBJ1-2	TRBD1	CASSLLGQGSYGYTF	TGTGCCAGCAGCCTCCTGGGACAGGGGAGCTATGGCTACACCTTC
TRBV7-2	TRBJ2-7	NA	CASSPDREQYF	TGTGCCAGCAGCCCCGATCGCGAGCAGTACTTC